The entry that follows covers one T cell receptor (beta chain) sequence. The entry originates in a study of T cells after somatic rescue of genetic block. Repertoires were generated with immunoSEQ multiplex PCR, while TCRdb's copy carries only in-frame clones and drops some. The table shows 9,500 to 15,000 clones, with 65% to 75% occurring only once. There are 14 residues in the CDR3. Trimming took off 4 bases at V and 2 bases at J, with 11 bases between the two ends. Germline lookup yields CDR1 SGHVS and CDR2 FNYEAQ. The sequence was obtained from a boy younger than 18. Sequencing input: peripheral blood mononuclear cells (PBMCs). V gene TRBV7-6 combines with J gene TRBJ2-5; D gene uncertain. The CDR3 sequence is CASSYPGPQETQYF. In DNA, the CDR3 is TGTGCCAGCAGCTACCCTGGCCCTCAAGAGACCCAGTACTTC.